This T cell receptor (beta chain) was recovered during a study of shared clonotypes between healthy human individuals. Study-level information: CD4 naive cells filled three plates per donor, CD4 memory three, CD8 naive two and CD8 memory one.

Positively selected for CCR7, the CD45RO-negative cells used as naive CD8 cells excluded terminally differentiated effector memory CD45RA+ cells. Donors were healthy HIV-negative adults without recent acute infections or vaccinations. Each PCR replicate from the sorted subsets contained about 200 ng DNA, which is roughly 33,000 T cell genomes. Profiled with immunoSEQ multiplex PCR; TCRdb holds only in-frame clones, not every one. The sample yields about 2.1 million clones, 80% to 95% seen once. The sequence derives from a young man in good health. Some clones in this sample may be carry-over from other donors' samples. Sequenced material: naive CD8+ T cells from PBMCs.

CDR3 loop: CASSDIQGTIQETQYF. The CDR3 nucleotides read TGTGCCAGCAGTGACATACAGGGGACTATCCAAGAGACCCAGTACTTC. This rearrangement joins TRBV2 to TRBJ2-5, with D perhaps matching TRBD1 or TRBD2 (7 bases each). The germline V and J ends were trimmed by 3 bases and 1 base, with 15 bases remaining between them. Germline V gene sequence: CDR1 SNHLY, CDR2 FYNNEI. The CDR3 is made up of 16 amino acids.